This paragraph reports one T cell receptor (beta chain). No antigen is known for it. The Oncomine TCR Beta short-read assay was applied to DNA of cultured CD4+ T cells. TCRdb called the PCR reads again in MiXCR, with one record for every CDR3 protein. The repertoire holds 9,700 or so distinct CDR3 sequences, with around three fifths as singletons. This specimen belongs to a study of vaccination and CD4 T cells after COVID-19. Points from the study as a whole: Convalescent patients gained a median approximately 86% of their reactive clones only post-vaccination.

Treatment specified: approximately 11-day PBMC culture with coronavirus spike peptide pools or control peptides (ViraFEST assay). The unexposed donor gave CD4+ T cells before the COVID-19 pandemic (2011-2018). Cultures used over 1.5 million PBMCs per well, about 10 IU/ml IL-2 and approximately 9.5 ug/ml peptides. Researchers grew the cells for around 10 days and then pulled out CD4+ T cells by negative selection. The CDR3 runs to 15 residues. CDR1 is MNHEY and CDR2 is SMNVEV in the germline V gene (reference sequence). The V and J ends lost 6 bases and 5 bases, in that order; junction bases with no gene match: 12.

The chain is built from TRBV27 and TRBJ2-7; 8 bases fit TRBD1. Sequenced material: CD4+ T cells from blood, cultured in vitro. This TCR was recovered from a human donor in good health. The CDR3 DNA reads as TGTGCCAGCAGGCCCGGGCAGGGGGCATTCAACGAGCAGTACTTC. Amino acid sequence: CASRPGQGAFNEQYF.